The 8 T cell receptor beta chains in this list originate from one sample, sequenced in a study of CD8 T cells in ankylosing spondylitis. Study-wide results and limits: For ankylosing spondylitis blood, a TCR beta motif of about eight highly homologous variants appeared characteristic.

No antigen has been assigned to these receptors. TCRdb reanalysed the 5' RACE reads using MiXCR and keeps one entry per CDR3 protein. This table has 300,000 to 400,000 distinct CDR3 sequences, around 24% appearing once. The sequenced sample was blood, either unsorted or a sorted T cell fraction (not recorded which). These receptors all come from a male donor with ankylosing spondylitis.

The rearrangement joins TRBV28 to TRBJ2-2, with 10 bases fitting TRBD1. The CDR3 has 14 residues. After removal of 8 bases from V and 3 bases from J, the junction contained 3 bases not matched to a gene. The germline CDR1 and CDR2 sequences are MDHEN and SYDVKM. As DNA, the CDR3 is TGTGCCAGCCAGACAGGGGGCGACACCGGGGAGCTGTTTTTT. As protein: CASQTGGDTGELFF.

V gene TRBV7-8 combines with J gene TRBJ1-5; D remains ambiguous. Germline values: CDR1 SGHVS, CDR2 FQNEAQ. This CDR3 spans 14 amino acids. With 1 base removed from V and 3 bases from J, the gap between germline ends came to 7 bases. The CDR3 nucleotides are TGTGCCAGCAGCTTAGTCAGAACCAATCAGCCCCAGCATTTT. This gives the protein CASSLVRTNQPQHF.

This clonotype has just a few counts. The gene calls are TRBV20-1 and TRBJ2-1; D is ambiguous. Germline assignment: CDR1 DFQATT and CDR2 SNEGSKA (reference sequence). CDR3 length equals 14 residues. Trimming removed 4 bases at V and 0 bases at J, with 10 bases between. The CDR3, as DNA: TGCAGTGCTATTTTGGCGACCTCCTACAATGAGCAGTTCTTC. It yields the protein CSAILATSYNEQFF.

In its sample, this clonotype was seen many times. The chain recombines TRBV29-1 with TRBJ2-7; D is uncertain. The V end lost 1 base, the J end lost 2 bases, and 3 bases lay between the germline ends. This CDR3 comprises 11 residues. Germline V CDR1 and CDR2: SQVTM, ANQGSEA. This CDR3 reads CSVEGAYEQYF. CDR3 sequence (DNA): TGCAGCGTTGAAGGGGCCTACGAGCAGTACTTC.

The V gene is TRBV12-3 or TRBV12-4, the J gene TRBJ2-1; 9 bases map to TRBD2. The V segment lost 8 bases and the J segment 7 bases; nucleotides outside the gene matches: 15. CDR3 size: 16 residues. CDR3 in DNA: TGTGCCAGCGATTACACCGGGACTAGCTCTTCTAATGAGCAGTTCTTC. Its translation is CASDYTGTSSSNEQFF.

This clonotype came up a few times. The chain employs TRBV4-2 and TRBJ2-7; 8 bases fit TRBD1. Germline CDR1 reads LGHNA; CDR2 reads YNFKEQ. CDR3 size: 15 residues. Trimming at V came to 0 bases and at J to 3 bases, leaving 4 bases not matched to a gene. The CDR3 reads CASSQDQGAHYEQYF. The CDR3 DNA is TGTGCCAGCAGCCAAGACCAGGGGGCCCACTACGAGCAGTACTTC.

This clonotype was seen a handful of times. This chain joins TRBV5-1 and TRBJ1-3; weak D call: TRBD1 (6 bases). CDR3 length: 14 residues. The germline V gene has CDR1 SGHRS and CDR2 YFSETQ. V was clipped by 1 base and J by 8 bases, with 13 bases between them. CDR3 bases: TGCGCCAGCAGCTTGACCAGGGGAGAAGACACCATATATTTT. As protein: CASSLTRGEDTIYF.

The sample holds a few counts of this clonotype. This chain uses TRBV29-1 with TRBJ2-3; 9 bases fit TRBD1. There are 14 residues in the CDR3. V gave up 1 base and J gave up 1 base; unmatched junction bases: 0. Germline V gene lookup returns CDR1 SQVTM and CDR2 ANQGSEA. The CDR3 DNA sequence: TGCAGCGTTGAAGGGACAGGGGGCACAGATACGCAGTATTTT. Residues: CSVEGTGGTDTQYF.